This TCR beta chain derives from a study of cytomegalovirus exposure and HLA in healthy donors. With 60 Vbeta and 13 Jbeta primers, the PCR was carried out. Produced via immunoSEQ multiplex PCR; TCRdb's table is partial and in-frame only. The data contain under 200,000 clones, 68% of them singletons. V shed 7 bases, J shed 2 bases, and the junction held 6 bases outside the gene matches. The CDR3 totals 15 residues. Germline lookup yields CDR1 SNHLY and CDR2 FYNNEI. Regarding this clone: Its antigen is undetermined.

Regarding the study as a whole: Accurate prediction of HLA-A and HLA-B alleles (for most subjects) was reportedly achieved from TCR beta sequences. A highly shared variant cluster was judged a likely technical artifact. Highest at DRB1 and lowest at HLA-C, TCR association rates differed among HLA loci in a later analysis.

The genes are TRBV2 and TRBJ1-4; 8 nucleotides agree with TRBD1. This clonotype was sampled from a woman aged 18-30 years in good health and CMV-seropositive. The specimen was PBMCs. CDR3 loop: CASTQGARTNEKLFF. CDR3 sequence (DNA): TGTGCCAGCACCCAGGGGGCGCGGACTAATGAAAAACTGTTTTTT.